This passage covers 24 T cell receptor beta chains from one sample sequenced in a study of blood T cell repertoires in COVID-19 (dated by TCRdb to 2020 to 2022). Receptors were amplified or captured by the immunoSEQ multiplex PCR assay. The source is immuneACCESS, and TCRdb retained only in-frame sequences with V and J called. Part of the clones is not carried over; for the studies checked, unresolved V genes explain less than half of this, and the remainder is unexplained. The sample yields some 200,000 clones; about 80% were counted once. Around 5.2% of the sample goes to the ten largest clones. Source material: PBMCs or T cells enriched from blood (not recorded which). All receptors derive from a woman in her sixties or seventies with acute COVID-19.

The rearrangement joins TRBV5-1 to TRBJ1-2; 7 bases fit TRBD1. CDR1 and CDR2 from the germline V gene are SGHRS and YFSETQ. V shed 0 bases, J shed 7 bases, and the junction held 9 bases outside the gene matches. This CDR3 has 15 residues. The CDR3, as DNA: TGCGCCAGCAGCTTGGGCCCCGGGACAGTCGCTGGCTACACCTTC. The encoded protein is CASSLGPGTVAGYTF.

This clone was counted between two and nine times. V usage is TRBV18 and J usage is TRBJ2-5, with 7 bases matching TRBD1. Trimming removed 5 bases from V and 2 bases from J; junction bases left unmatched: 5. Germline V CDR1 and CDR2: KGHSH, LQKENI. The CDR3 loop spans 14 amino acids. DNA of the CDR3: TGTGCCAGCTCAGAGGGACAGATACAAGAGACCCAGTACTTC. As protein: CASSEGQIQETQYF.

The chain recombines TRBV29-1 with TRBJ2-2; tentatively, D is TRBD2 (6 bases). The CDR3 is 14 residues long. Per germline, CDR1 SQVTM and CDR2 ANQGSEA. V dropped 4 bases and J dropped 7 bases, with 16 bases sitting between them. This CDR3 is CSVVWGGVHGELFF. For the CDR3, the DNA is TGCAGCGTTGTGTGGGGCGGGGTTCACGGGGAGCTGTTTTTT.

J is TRBJ2-1 and V is TRBV18, with 7 bases aligning to TRBD1. This CDR3 has 13 residues. V lost 4 bases, J lost 12 bases, and 9 bases stayed unmatched. Germline V gene sequence: CDR1 KGHSH, CDR2 LQKENI. CDR3 protein: CASSLGQREAQFF. CDR3 DNA: TGTGCCAGCTCACTGGGACAGCGAGAGGCGCAGTTCTTC.

This clone has a single count. J is TRBJ1-6 and V is TRBV27, with 8 bases fitting TRBD1. CDR1 and CDR2 from the germline V gene are MNHEY and SMNVEV (reference sequence). This CDR3 spans 15 amino acids. V lost 2 bases and J lost 9; bases outside the gene matches: 6. CDR3 DNA: TGTGCCAGCAGTTTAGGGCAGGGGGCTTTTTCACCCCTCCACTTT. Its translation is CASSLGQGAFSPLHF.

The gene calls are TRBV18 and TRBJ1-5; 8 bases are a match to TRBD1. Germline loops: CDR1 KGHSH, CDR2 LQKENI. V shed 6 bases and J 8 bases; nucleotides not matched to a gene: 12. The CDR3 is made up of 15 amino acids. The CDR3 bases are TGTGCCAGCTCCCTAACGACAGGGGACGTGGAGCCCCAGCATTTT. It is translated as CASSLTTGDVEPQHF.

The CDR3: CASSFSYNYGYTF. CDR3 DNA sequence: TGTGCCAGCAGTTTCTCGTATAACTATGGCTACACCTTC. The V call is TRBV12-3 or TRBV12-4, the J call TRBJ1-2; D not certain. The V gene lost 3 bases and the J gene lost 1 base, with 6 bases spanning the gap. The CDR3 totals 13 residues.

This clone was observed a handful of times. In nucleotides, the CDR3 is TGTGCCAGCAGCTGGGCCAGGGTTCGGACTGAAGCTTTCTTT. Translation: CASSWARVRTEAFF. The V gene is TRBV7-8, the J gene TRBJ1-1; D perhaps matches TRBD1 (5 bases). CDR3 length: 14 residues. Germline lookup yields CDR1 SGHVS and CDR2 FQNEAQ. V was clipped by 4 bases and J by 5 bases, with 14 bases between them.

The genes are TRBV7-9 and TRBJ1-2; 7 bases line up with TRBD1. Trimming at V came to 7 bases and at J to 1 base, leaving 6 bases not matched to a gene. This CDR3 region has 14 residues. Germline CDR1 SEHNR, CDR2 FQNEAQ (reference sequence). DNA of the CDR3: TGTGCCAGCATCACAGGGGTGGGTAACTATGGCTACACCTTC. Its protein product is CASITGVGNYGYTF.

This rearrangement joins TRBV19 to TRBJ1-1; 10 bases align to TRBD1. Germline V gene sequence: CDR1 LNHDA, CDR2 SQIVND (reference sequence). CDR3 length: 14 amino acids. Trimming took 5 bases from V and 2 from J; bases not matched to a gene: 2. Written as DNA, the CDR3 is TGTGCCAGTAGTGCGACAGGGGGCAACACTGAAGCTTTCTTT. The encoded protein is CASSATGGNTEAFF.

This clone was counted once. The chain joins TRBV7-2 to TRBJ2-2, with 10 bases aligning to TRBD2. CDR3 length: 15 residues. The germline V gene has CDR1 SGHTA and CDR2 FQGNSA. V trimming: 2 bases; J trimming: 8 bases; junction bases outside the gene matches: 5. In DNA, the CDR3 is TGTGCCAGCAGCTTAAAGCGGGAGGGGATGGGGGAGCTGTTTTTT. This gives the protein CASSLKREGMGELFF.

This chain connects TRBV5-1 to TRBJ1-4, with TRBD1 matching over 7 bases. The junction had 5 bases not matched to a gene; V was cut back by 4 bases and J by 8 bases. Germline CDR1 reads SGHRS; CDR2 reads YFSETQ. The CDR3 runs 13 residues. The CDR3 protein is CASSPQDREKLFF. As DNA, the CDR3 is TGCGCCAGCAGCCCACAGGACAGGGAAAAACTGTTTTTT. Supplemented by reference TRBV5-1 and TRBJ1-4, the full variable domain reads KAGVTQTPRYLIKTRGQQVTLSCSPISGHRSVSWYQQTPGQGLQFLFEYFSETQRNKGNFPGRFSGRQFSNSRSEMNVSTLELGDSALYLCASSPQDREKLFFGSGTQLSVL.

The chain joins TRBV29-1 to TRBJ2-5; a possible D gene is TRBD2 (6 bases). The CDR3 consists of 14 residues. V was pared by 0 bases and J by 4 bases, with 12 bases between. The germline CDR1 and CDR2 sequences are SQVTM and ANQGSEA. CDR3 region: CSVEDLRRGETQYF. CDR3 bases: TGCAGCGTTGAAGATTTGCGGAGGGGAGAGACCCAGTACTTC.

The CDR3 region has the DNA TGTGCCAGCTCACCTCAGGGGGCGGGGTACGAGCAGTACTTC. Translated, it gives CASSPQGAGYEQYF. The chain has TRBV18 and TRBJ2-7, with TRBD1 matching 8 bases. Per the germline V gene, CDR1 is KGHSH and CDR2 is LQKENI. The CDR3 spans 14 residues. V trimming: 3 bases; J trimming: 4 bases; junction bases outside the gene matches: 5. The full variable domain, rest sourced from reference TRBV18 and TRBJ2-7, is NAGVMQNPRHLVRRRGQEARLRCSPMKGHSHVYWYRQLPEEGLKFMVYLQKENIIDESGMPKERFSAEFPKEGPSILRIQQVVRGDSAAYFCASSPQGAGYEQYFGPGTRLTVT.

Notes on this clone: Other DNA sequences in the sample encode the same CDR3. The chain has TRBV18 and TRBJ1-5, with D maybe TRBD1 (5 bases). Trimming pared 3 bases from V and 4 bases from J, leaving 7 bases between. The CDR3 length is 13 residues. Looked up from germline, CDR1 is KGHSH and CDR2 is LQKENI. CDR3 sequence: CASSPEGNQPQHF. The CDR3 nucleotides are TGTGCCAGCTCACCGGAGGGGAATCAGCCCCAGCATTTT. Combining the CDR3 with reference TRBV18 and TRBJ1-5 gives the whole variable domain NAGVMQNPRHLVRRRGQEARLRCSPMKGHSHVYWYRQLPEEGLKFMVYLQKENIIDESGMPKERFSAEFPKEGPSILRIQQVVRGDSAAYFCASSPEGNQPQHFGDGTRLSIL.

J is TRBJ1-5 and V is TRBV19; D not resolved. CDR3 size: 14 residues. V lost 1 base and J 0 bases, leaving 4 bases between the germline ends. CDR1 is LNHDA and CDR2 is SQIVND in the germline V gene (reference sequence). The CDR3 DNA sequence: TGTGCCAGTAGTATAGGTCGTAGCAATCAGCCCCAGCATTTT. Protein: CASSIGRSNQPQHF.

The chain employs TRBV19 and TRBJ1-6; 9 nucleotides line up with TRBD1. V dropped 3 bases and J dropped 10; count of bases not matched to a gene: 4. The germline V gene encodes CDR1 LNHDA and CDR2 SQIVND (reference sequence). The length of the CDR3 is 14 residues. In DNA form, the CDR3 reads TGTGCCAGTAGTATTGGGACAGGGTCCTCACCCCTCCACTTT. Translating gives CASSIGTGSSPLHF. Together with reference TRBV19 and TRBJ1-6, the CDR3 gives the full variable domain: DGGITQSPKYLFRKEGQNVTLSCEQNLNHDAMYWYRQDPGQGLRLIYYSQIVNDFQKGDIAEGYSVSREKKESFPLTVTSAQKNPTAFYLCASSIGTGSSPLHFGNGTRLTVT.

Remarks on this clone: Other DNA sequences of this sample code for an identical CDR3. The gene calls are TRBV7-9 and TRBJ1-5, with 9 bases fitting TRBD1. J gave up 6 bases and V 4 bases, and 4 bases lay outside the gene matches. CDR3 size: 14 residues. The germline V gene has CDR1 SEHNR and CDR2 FQNEAQ (reference sequence). In nucleotides, the CDR3 is TGTGCCAGCAGCTCCGGGACAGGGTTTCAGCCCCAGCATTTT. This gives the protein CASSSGTGFQPQHF.

Only a few counts were recorded for this clone. The chain employs TRBV5-1 and TRBJ2-6, with 7 bases matching TRBD1. The J segment lost 0 bases and the V segment lost 2 bases, leaving 8 bases of the junction unmatched. The CDR3 consists of 18 residues. Germline values: CDR1 SGHRS, CDR2 YFSETQ. The CDR3 loop reads CASSFRQGQPSGANVLTF. The CDR3 nucleotides are TGCGCCAGCAGCTTCCGACAGGGCCAACCCTCTGGGGCCAACGTCCTGACTTTC.

The chain is built from TRBV7-9 and TRBJ1-1; unclear D gene. Germline-derived CDR1 and CDR2 are SEHNR and FQNEAQ (reference sequence). V shed 3 bases and J shed 1 base, with 15 bases lying between them. The CDR3 has 16 residues. CDR3 bases: TGTGCCAGCAGCTTTGAGACATTAGTGAAGAACACTGAAGCTTTCTTT. Protein product: CASSFETLVKNTEAFF.

Comments on this clone: An end of the junction differs from the germline gene, which may be a read error. This chain links TRBV5-4 with TRBJ2-2, with TRBD1 matching over 10 bases. This CDR3 region has 17 residues. Looked up from germline, CDR1 is SGHNT and CDR2 is YYREEE (reference sequence). CDR3 sequence: CASSRPTGQGNAGELFF. The CDR3 DNA reads TGTGCCAGCAGCCGACCCACGGGACAGGGGAACGCCGGGGAGCTGTTTTTT.

In the case of this clone: This sample also contains other DNA sequences that code for the same CDR3. The chain combines TRBV5-1 with TRBJ1-1; D is unresolved. CDR3 length: 14 residues. Per germline, CDR1 SGHRS and CDR2 YFSETQ. The V and J ends lost 0 bases and 1 base respectively, with 7 bases between them. The CDR3 region is CASSLAPGNTEAFF. The DNA for the CDR3 is TGCGCCAGCAGCTTGGCCCCAGGGAACACTGAAGCTTTCTTT.

The chain carries TRBV9 and TRBJ1-6, with D perhaps matching TRBD1 (5 bases). In germline, CDR1 is SGDLS, CDR2 YYNGEE. The V end was cut by 4 bases, the J end by 9 bases, with 17 bases between. CDR3 length: 15 amino acids. The CDR3: CASSPAGSDLSPLHF. The CDR3 DNA is TGTGCCAGCAGCCCCGCAGGGTCCGATCTTTCACCCCTCCACTTT. The variable domain in full, completed from reference TRBV9 and TRBJ1-6, reads DSGVTQTPKHLITATGQRVTLRCSPRSGDLSVYWYQQSLDQGLQFLIQYYNGEERAKGNILERFSAQQFPDLHSELNLSSLELGDSALYFCASSPAGSDLSPLHFGNGTRLTVT.

The CDR3 nucleotides read TGCGCCAGCAGCACTTCGACAGGGGGTAGGTACGAGCAGTACGTC. It yields the protein CASSTSTGGRYEQYV. This rearrangement joins TRBV5-1 to TRBJ2-7; 9 bases align to TRBD1. CDR1 is SGHRS, CDR2 YFSETQ, per germline. The CDR3 is 15 amino acids. The trim removed 4 bases at V and 4 bases at J, leaving 9 bases unmatched.